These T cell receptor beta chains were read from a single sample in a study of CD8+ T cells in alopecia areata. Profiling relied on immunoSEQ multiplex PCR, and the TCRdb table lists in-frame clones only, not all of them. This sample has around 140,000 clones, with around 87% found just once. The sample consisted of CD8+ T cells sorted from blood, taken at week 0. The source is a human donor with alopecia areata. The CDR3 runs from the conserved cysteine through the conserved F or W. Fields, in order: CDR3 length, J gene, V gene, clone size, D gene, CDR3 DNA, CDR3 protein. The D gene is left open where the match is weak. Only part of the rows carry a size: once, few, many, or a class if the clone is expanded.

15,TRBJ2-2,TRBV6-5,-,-,TGTGCCAGCAGTTACTATTCAGGGGATCTCGGGGAGCTGTTTTTT,CASSYYSGDLGELFF
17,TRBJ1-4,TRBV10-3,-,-,TGTGCCATCAGTGAGTCTCAGGTGGGCGACGGCAATGAAAAACTGTTTTTT,CAISESQVGDGNEKLFF
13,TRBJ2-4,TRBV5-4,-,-,TGTGCCAGCAGCTTGGCGGAAAAAAACATTCAGTACTTC,CASSLAEKNIQYF
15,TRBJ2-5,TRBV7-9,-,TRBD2,TGTGCCAGCAGCCTGAGTATAGCGGGACAAGAGACCCAGTACTTC,CASSLSIAGQETQYF
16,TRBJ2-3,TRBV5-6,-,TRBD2,TGTGCCAGCAGCATGGAGGGACTAGCGGACACAGATACGCAGTATTTT,CASSMEGLADTDTQYF
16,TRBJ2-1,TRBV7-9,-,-,TGTGCCAGCAGCTTAGCGGCTCCACGGGGTTACAATGAGCAGTTCTTC,CASSLAAPRGYNEQFF
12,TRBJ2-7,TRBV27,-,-,TGTGCCAGCAGGTCCTACGCAAACGAGCAGTACTTC,CASRSYANEQYF
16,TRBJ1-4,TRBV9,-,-,TGTGCCAGCAGCGGCCGGGACGGAAGTCCTAATGAAAAACTGTTTTTT,CASSGRDGSPNEKLFF
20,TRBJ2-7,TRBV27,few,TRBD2,TGTGCCAGCAGTTCCCATCGGGCGGCTAGCGGGAGGAAGGTGTCCTACGAGCAGTACTTC,CASSSHRAASGRKVSYEQYF
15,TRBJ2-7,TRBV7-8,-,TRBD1,TGTGCCAGCAGCTTAGAAGGGACAGGGCGCTACGAGCAGTACTTC,CASSLEGTGRYEQYF
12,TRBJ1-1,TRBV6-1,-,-,TGTGCCAGCAGTGAGGCTGGGTTCGAAGCTTTCTTT,CASSEAGFEAFF
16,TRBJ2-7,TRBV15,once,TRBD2,TGTGCCACCAGCAGAGATCGGACTAGCGGGAGCGGCGAGCAGTACTTC,CATSRDRTSGSGEQYF
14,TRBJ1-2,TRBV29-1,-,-,TGCAGCGTTGTGGAGGGGGTGACGGGTAATGGCTACACCTTC,CSVVEGVTGNGYTF
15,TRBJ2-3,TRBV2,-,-,TGTGCCACTCACAGGGAGGCTCCTAGCACAGATACGCAGTATTTT,CATHREAPSTDTQYF
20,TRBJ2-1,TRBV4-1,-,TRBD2,TGCGCCAGCAGCCAAGCGACTAGCGGGAAGGAGGCGGGCTCCTACAATGAGCAGTTCTTC,CASSQATSGKEAGSYNEQFF
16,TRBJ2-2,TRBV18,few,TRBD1,TGTGCCAGCTCACCGACCGGGACAGTTTCTACCGGGGAGCTGTTTTTT,CASSPTGTVSTGELFF
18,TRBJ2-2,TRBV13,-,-,TGTGCCAGCAGCTTGCGCACGAGGGGCCCAGACCATACCGGGGAGCTGTTTTTT,CASSLRTRGPDHTGELFF
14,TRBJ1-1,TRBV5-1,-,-,TGCGCCAGCAGCCCCACAGGGATTGATACTGAAGCTTTCTTT,CASSPTGIDTEAFF
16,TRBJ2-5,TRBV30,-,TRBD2,TGTGCCTGGAGATATGGTGGACTAGCGTTACAAGGGACCCAGTACTTC,CAWRYGGLALQGTQYF
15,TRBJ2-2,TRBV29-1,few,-,TGCAGCGTTGAAGGGAGGGGCGGGTACACCGGGGAGCTGTTTTTT,CSVEGRGGYTGELFF
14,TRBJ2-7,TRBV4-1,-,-,TGCGCCAGCAGCCAAGTTGGGAGCCCTTACGAGCAGTACTTC,CASSQVGSPYEQYF
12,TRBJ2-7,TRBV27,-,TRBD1,TGTGCCAGCAGTCTCAGGGGGCTCGAGCAGTACTTC,CASSLRGLEQYF